Following are 19 T cell receptor beta chains from one sample sequenced in a study of shared clonotypes between healthy human individuals. Method: immunoSEQ multiplex PCR; TCRdb's copy keeps in-frame clones and lacks some. Of some 790,000 clones listed, around 77% are singletons. Sequencing was performed on memory CD4+ T cells sorted from blood. Subset in this sample: CD45RA-negative fraction. The receptors derive from a woman aged 25 to 45 in good health.

V gene TRBV6-6 combines with J gene TRBJ1-1; maybe TRBD1 (5 bases). Trimming left V 6 bases short and J 5 bases short, with 10 bases between. CDR1 is MNHNY, CDR2 SVGAGI, per germline (reference sequence). This CDR3 comprises 12 residues. CDR3 nucleotide sequence: TGTGCCAGCAGCGCAGGGAGAACTGAAGCTTTCTTT. The encoded protein is CASSAGRTEAFF.

As to this clone: This sample also contains other DNA sequences that code for the same CDR3. The rearrangement joins TRBV6-6 to TRBJ1-2, with 11 positions matching TRBD1. The ends lost 2 bases at V and 4 bases at J; junction bases unmatched: 3. Germline V gives CDR1 MNHNY, CDR2 SVGAGI (reference sequence). The CDR3 spans 15 residues. The CDR3 spells CASSYGGTGGYGYTF. CDR3 nucleotide sequence: TGTGCCAGCAGTTACGGTGGGACAGGGGGCTATGGCTACACCTTC.

The chain carries TRBV2 and TRBJ2-5, with 10 positions matching TRBD2. V dropped 1 base and J dropped 7; count of bases not matched to a gene: 9. CDR1 is SNHLY, CDR2 FYNNEI, per germline. The length of the CDR3 is 16 residues. CDR3 nucleotides: TGTGCCAGCAGTGAAGAGTTAGCGGGAGGTCGGGGGACCCAGTACTTC. This sequence encodes CASSEELAGGRGTQYF.

The V gene is TRBV18, the J gene TRBJ1-3; the match to TRBD1 covers 7 bases. The CDR3 extends over 16 amino acids. CDR1 and CDR2 from the germline V gene are KGHSH and LQKENI. The ends lost 4 bases at V and 5 bases at J; junction bases unmatched: 11. The CDR3 DNA reads as TGTGCCAGCTCACTCGGACAGGCAATAATACGAAACACCATATATTTT. Translated, it gives CASSLGQAIIRNTIYF.

In this sample, this clone turned up once. The gene calls are TRBV29-1 and TRBJ2-3; 9 positions match TRBD1. V lost 8 bases and J lost 6; bases outside the gene matches: 9. The CDR3 extends over 13 amino acids. Germline V CDR1 and CDR2: SQVTM, ANQGSEA. The CDR3 is CSLEQGASDTQYF. DNA of the CDR3: TGCAGCCTGGAACAGGGGGCATCGGATACGCAGTATTTT.

V and J are TRBV27 and TRBJ1-5, with 8 bases aligning to TRBD1. The CDR3 spans 14 residues. After removal of 6 bases from V and 6 bases from J, the junction contained 7 bases not matched to a gene. Germline V gene sequence: CDR1 MNHEY, CDR2 SMNVEV (reference sequence). CDR3 DNA: TGTGCCAGCAGACCCTTTGACAGGGGTCAGCCCCAGCATTTT. Its protein is CASRPFDRGQPQHF.

CDR3: CASSLSGQTQETQYF. CDR3 nucleotide sequence: TGCGCCAGCAGCTTGAGCGGACAAACTCAAGAGACCCAGTACTTC. The chain joins TRBV5-1 to TRBJ2-5, with D perhaps given as TRBD1 or TRBD2 (5 bases each). The V gene's germline CDR1 is SGHRS and CDR2 YFSETQ. Trimming pared 1 base from V and 2 bases from J, leaving 12 bases between. The CDR3 is made up of 15 amino acids.

This clone was picked up a small number of times. This chain uses TRBV29-1 with TRBJ1-1; no definite D call. Germline CDR1 is SQVTM and CDR2 is ANQGSEA. The V end lost 4 bases, the J end lost 2 bases, and 8 bases lay between the germline ends. This CDR3 has 12 amino acids. The CDR3 here is CSVVLGNTEAFF. CDR3 sequence (DNA): TGCAGCGTTGTTCTGGGAAACACTGAAGCTTTCTTT.

The chain combines TRBV6-5 with TRBJ2-1, with a weak D call TRBD2 (6 bases). CDR3 length: 15 amino acids. Looked up from germline, CDR1 is MNHEY and CDR2 is SVGAGI. Trimming removed 6 bases from V and 0 bases from J, with 12 bases in between. The CDR3 sequence is CASSPGGFSYNEQFF. The CDR3 nucleotides are TGTGCCAGCAGCCCCGGAGGGTTCTCCTACAATGAGCAGTTCTTC.

This clone was picked up one time. A much larger clone lies a single base off, so this may be a read error. Other DNA sequences in this sample translate to the same CDR3. V gene TRBV19 combines with J gene TRBJ2-7, with unresolved D. The length of the CDR3 is 13 residues. Germline assignment: CDR1 LNHDA and CDR2 SQIVND (reference sequence). Trimming pared 3 bases from V and 1 base from J, leaving 7 bases between. The CDR3 coding sequence is TGTGCCAGTAGTATCTGGGGATCCTACGAGCAGTACTTC. It yields the protein CASSIWGSYEQYF.

This chain connects TRBV5-1 to TRBJ2-3; no definite D call. CDR1 SGHRS and CDR2 YFSETQ come from the germline V gene. The germline V and J ends were trimmed by 0 bases and 2 bases, with 13 bases remaining between them. This CDR3 is 16 amino acids long. The CDR3 region has the DNA TGCGCCAGCAGCTTGGGTCGACGCGCAAACACAGATACGCAGTATTTT. Its translation is CASSLGRRANTDTQYF.

The chain carries TRBV5-1 and TRBJ2-1; TRBD2 matches at 14 bases. The CDR3 extends over 16 amino acids. Trimming removed 1 base from V and 9 bases from J; junction bases left unmatched: 6. The germline V gene encodes CDR1 SGHRS and CDR2 YFSETQ. The DNA of the CDR3 is TGCGCCAGCAGCTTGCCAGGGACTAGCGGGAGTGGTGAGCAGTTCTTC. This encodes CASSLPGTSGSGEQFF.

The chain employs TRBV7-3 and TRBJ1-5; 9 bases map to TRBD1. Germline V gene lookup returns CDR1 SGHTA and CDR2 FQGTGA. Unmatched junction bases numbered 7, after V lost 2 bases and J lost 5 bases. The CDR3 loop spans 16 amino acids. CDR3 residues: CASSLGRDRAYQPQHF. In nucleotides, the CDR3 is TGTGCCAGCAGCTTAGGTCGGGACAGGGCCTATCAGCCCCAGCATTTT.

This chain uses TRBV5-4 with TRBJ2-1; 8 nucleotides align to TRBD2. The CDR3 totals 14 residues. V shed 4 bases and J 6 bases; nucleotides not matched to a gene: 6. Germline assignment: CDR1 SGHNT and CDR2 YYREEE (reference sequence). DNA for the CDR3: TGTGCCAGCAGCCCCACCACTAGCGGCAATGAGCAGTTCTTC. Its protein is CASSPTTSGNEQFF.

The chain combines TRBV18 with TRBJ2-3; TRBD1 might be the D (6 bases). V lost 6 bases, J lost 0 bases, and 13 bases lay in between. The CDR3 contains 15 residues. CDR1 KGHSH and CDR2 LQKENI come from the germline V gene. Here the CDR3 DNA reads TGTGCCAGCTCCCGCCAGGGGTTAAGCACAGATACGCAGTATTTT. This encodes CASSRQGLSTDTQYF.

V is TRBV29-1 and J is TRBJ2-7; TRBD1 matches 8 bases. Germline-derived CDR1 and CDR2 are SQVTM and ANQGSEA. This CDR3 is 14 amino acids long. V dropped 7 bases and J dropped 7; count of bases not matched to a gene: 15. CDR3 nucleotide sequence: TGCAGCGCCGACAGCGGGCAGGGGGCGGGTGAGCAGTACTTC. Residues: CSADSGQGAGEQYF.

This chain connects TRBV2 to TRBJ2-1; D possibly uses TRBD1 or TRBD2 (5 bases each). Germline V gene lookup returns CDR1 SNHLY and CDR2 FYNNEI. Trimming removed 4 bases at V and 7 bases at J, with 14 bases between. The CDR3 totals 14 residues. The chain's CDR3 is CASSAAVGANEQFF. The CDR3 bases are TGTGCCAGCAGTGCAGCGGTCGGGGCTAATGAGCAGTTCTTC.

The chain links TRBV5-4 to TRBJ1-2; D may be TRBD1 (6 bases). With 3 bases removed from V and 3 bases from J, the gap between germline ends came to 15 bases. The CDR3 length is 15 residues. The germline gives CDR1 SGHNT, CDR2 YYREEE (reference sequence). The CDR3: CASSSPAEGDYGYTF. The CDR3 bases are TGTGCCAGCAGCTCCCCAGCGGAGGGGGACTATGGCTACACCTTC.

The V call is TRBV27, the J call TRBJ1-2; a weak D match, TRBD1 (5 bases). The CDR3 has 12 amino acids. Looked up from germline, CDR1 is MNHEY and CDR2 is SMNVEV (reference sequence). Between the trimmed V and J ends, which lost 5 bases and 10 bases, there was a span of 14 bases. CDR3 amino acids: CASSGPGGYYTF. The CDR3 region has the DNA TGTGCCAGCAGTGGCCCGGGGGGGTACTACACCTTC.